This is a list of T cell receptor beta chains from one sample in a study of control samples from healthy donors and cancer patients. The repertoire was sequenced with immunoSEQ multiplex PCR; TCRdb's copy has only in-frame clones and lacks some. The sample yields about 140,000 clones, roughly nine tenths seen once. Sequenced sample: blood. The source of these receptors is a woman in her twenties or thirties in good health. The CDR3 runs from the conserved cysteine through the conserved F or W. The order of the fields is D gene, V gene, clone size, J gene, CDR3 DNA, CDR3 protein. The D gene is left open where the match is weak. Part of the rows lack a size; the others show once, few, many or a class for expanded clones.

.	TRBV21-1	.	TRBJ2-1	TGTGCCAGCACCGCCCACACCTACAATGAGCAGTTCTTC	CASTAHTYNEQFF
.	TRBV7-7	.	TRBJ2-3	TGTGCCAGCAGCTTAGGGCACAGTGGCACAGATACGCAGTATTTT	CASSLGHSGTDTQYF
TRBD1	TRBV2	.	TRBJ1-6	TGTGCCAGCAGTGGACCACGGACAGGGCCCAATTCACCCCTCCACTTT	CASSGPRTGPNSPLHF
.	TRBV5-4	.	TRBJ2-7	TGTGCCAGCAGCTCTCCAAACCGGGACTCCAACTTC	CASSSPNRDSNF
TRBD1	TRBV9	.	TRBJ2-2	TGTGCCAGCAGCCCCAGGACAGGGATCACCGGGGAGCTGTTTTTT	CASSPRTGITGELFF
.	TRBV6-5	.	TRBJ2-7	TGTGCCAGCAAAGGTGGACATGGTCCAGGCTACGAGCAGTACTTC	CASKGGHGPGYEQYF
.	TRBV30	.	TRBJ1-2	TGTGCCTGGAGTGTTCAAGAGGAGAACTATGGCTACACCTTC	CAWSVQEENYGYTF
.	TRBV7-9	.	TRBJ2-7	TGTGCCAGCAGCCAGTTTGGCGGGGCCTCCTACGAGCAGTACTTC	CASSQFGGASYEQYF
TRBD2	TRBV2	many	TRBJ2-7	TGTGCCAGCCGGAAGACTAGCGGGAGCCCCAGCGAGCAGTACTTC	CASRKTSGSPSEQYF
TRBD1	TRBV19	.	TRBJ1-1	TGTGCCAGTCAGAACCTCGACAGGGCAGGGCCTGAAGCTTTCTTT	CASQNLDRAGPEAFF
TRBD1	TRBV5-1	.	TRBJ2-3	TGCGCCAGCAGCTTGGGACAGGGGATAGGCACAGATACGCAGTATTTT	CASSLGQGIGTDTQYF
.	TRBV9	.	TRBJ2-3	TGTGCCAGCAGCGCATTGGGGGGTATGGCCACAGATACGCAGTATTTT	CASSALGGMATDTQYF
TRBD1	TRBV7-2	.	TRBJ2-6	TGTGCCAGCGCCCAGGGGGACTCTGGGGCCAACGTCCTGACTTTC	CASAQGDSGANVLTF
TRBD2	TRBV23-1	.	TRBJ2-1	TGCGCCAGCAGTCAAGCCGGGACTAGCGGGAGCTCCTACAATGAGCAGTTCTTC	CASSQAGTSGSSYNEQFF
TRBD1	TRBV19	.	TRBJ1-1	TGTGCCAGTAGTACTTACAGGGGCACTGAAGCTTTCTTT	CASSTYRGTEAFF
.	TRBV29-1	.	TRBJ1-1	TGCAGCGTTGAACAGGGTGGTCTGACTGAAGCTTTCTTT	CSVEQGGLTEAFF
.	TRBV19	.	TRBJ2-7	TGTGCCAGTAGTATAGGGACCTACGAGCAGTACTTC	CASSIGTYEQYF
.	TRBV19	.	TRBJ2-5	TGTGCCAGTAGTATAGCGGGCAGTGAGACCCAGTACTTC	CASSIAGSETQYF
TRBD1	TRBV10-3	.	TRBJ1-5	TGTGCCTCAACAGGGGTGGCATCGGATCAGCCCCAGCATTTT	CASTGVASDQPQHF
.	TRBV21-1	.	TRBJ2-3	TGTGCCAGCAGCAAAACGAGGGGACTAGCGGGAGCAGATACGCAGTATTTT	CASSKTRGLAGADTQYF
TRBD1	TRBV10-1	.	TRBJ1-4	TGCGCCAGCAGTCCCCGACAGGGGCGAGAAAAACTGTTTTTT	CASSPRQGREKLFF
TRBD1	TRBV18	.	TRBJ1-4	TGTGCCAGCTCACGACGGGACAGGGGCACTAATGAAAAACTGTTTTTT	CASSRRDRGTNEKLFF